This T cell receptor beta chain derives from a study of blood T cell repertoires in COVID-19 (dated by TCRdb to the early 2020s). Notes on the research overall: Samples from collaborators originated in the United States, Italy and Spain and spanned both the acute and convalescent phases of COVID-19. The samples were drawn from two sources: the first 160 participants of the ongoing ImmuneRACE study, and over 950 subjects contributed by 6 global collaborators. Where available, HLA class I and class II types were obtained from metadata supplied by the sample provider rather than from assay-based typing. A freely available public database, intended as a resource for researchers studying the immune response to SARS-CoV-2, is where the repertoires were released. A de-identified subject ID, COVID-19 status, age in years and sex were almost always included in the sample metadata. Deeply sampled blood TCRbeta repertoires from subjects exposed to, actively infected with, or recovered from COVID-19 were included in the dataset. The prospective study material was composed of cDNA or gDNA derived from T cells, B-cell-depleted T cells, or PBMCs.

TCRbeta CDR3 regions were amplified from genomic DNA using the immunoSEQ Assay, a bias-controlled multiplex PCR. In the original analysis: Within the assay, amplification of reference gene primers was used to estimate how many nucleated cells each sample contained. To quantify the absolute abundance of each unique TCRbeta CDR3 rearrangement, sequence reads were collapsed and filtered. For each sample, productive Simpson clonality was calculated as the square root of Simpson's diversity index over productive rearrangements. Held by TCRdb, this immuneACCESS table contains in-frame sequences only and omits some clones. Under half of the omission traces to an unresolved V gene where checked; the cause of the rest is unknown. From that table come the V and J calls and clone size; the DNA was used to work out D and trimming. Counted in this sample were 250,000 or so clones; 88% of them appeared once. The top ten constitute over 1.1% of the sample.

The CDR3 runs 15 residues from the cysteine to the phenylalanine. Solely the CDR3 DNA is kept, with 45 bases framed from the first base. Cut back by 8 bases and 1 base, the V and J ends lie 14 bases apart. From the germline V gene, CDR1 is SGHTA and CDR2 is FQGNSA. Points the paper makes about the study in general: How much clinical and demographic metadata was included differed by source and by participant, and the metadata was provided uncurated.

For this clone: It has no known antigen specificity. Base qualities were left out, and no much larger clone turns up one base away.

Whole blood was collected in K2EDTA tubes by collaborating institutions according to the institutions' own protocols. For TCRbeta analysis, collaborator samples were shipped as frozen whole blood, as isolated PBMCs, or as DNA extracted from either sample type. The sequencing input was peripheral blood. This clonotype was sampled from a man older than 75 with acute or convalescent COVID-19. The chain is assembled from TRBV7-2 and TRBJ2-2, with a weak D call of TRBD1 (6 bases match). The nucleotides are TGTGCCAGCTCGGTTCTGGGACAGAACACCGGGGAGCTGTTTTTT. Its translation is CASSVLGQNTGELFF.